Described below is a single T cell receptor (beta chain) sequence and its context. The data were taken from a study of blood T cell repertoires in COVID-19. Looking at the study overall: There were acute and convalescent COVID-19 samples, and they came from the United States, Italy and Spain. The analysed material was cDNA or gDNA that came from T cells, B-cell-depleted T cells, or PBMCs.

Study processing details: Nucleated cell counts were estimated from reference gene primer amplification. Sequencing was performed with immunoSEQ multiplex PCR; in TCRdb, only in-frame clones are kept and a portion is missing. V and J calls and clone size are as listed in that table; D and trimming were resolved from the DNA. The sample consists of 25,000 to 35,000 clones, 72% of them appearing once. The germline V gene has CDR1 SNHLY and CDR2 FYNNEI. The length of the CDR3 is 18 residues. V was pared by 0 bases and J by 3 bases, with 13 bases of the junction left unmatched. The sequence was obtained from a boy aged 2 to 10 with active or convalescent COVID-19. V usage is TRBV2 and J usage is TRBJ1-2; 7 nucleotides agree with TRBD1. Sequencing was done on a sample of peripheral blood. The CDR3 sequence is CASSEALPGQVFHYGYTF. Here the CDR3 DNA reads TGTGCCAGCAGTGAAGCGCTTCCAGGACAGGTATTTCACTATGGCTACACCTTC.